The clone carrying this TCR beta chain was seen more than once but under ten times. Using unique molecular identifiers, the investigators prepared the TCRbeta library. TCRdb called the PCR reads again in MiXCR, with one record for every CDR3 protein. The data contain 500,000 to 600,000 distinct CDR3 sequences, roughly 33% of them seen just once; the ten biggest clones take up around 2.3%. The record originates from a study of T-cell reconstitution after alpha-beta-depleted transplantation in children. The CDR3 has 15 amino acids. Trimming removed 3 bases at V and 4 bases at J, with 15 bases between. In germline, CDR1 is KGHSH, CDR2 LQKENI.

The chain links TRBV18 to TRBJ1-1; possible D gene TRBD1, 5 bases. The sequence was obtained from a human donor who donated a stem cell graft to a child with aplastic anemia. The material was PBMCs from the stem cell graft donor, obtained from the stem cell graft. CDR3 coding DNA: TGTGCCAGCTCACCTGACTCCGGGGGAAGCACTGAAGCTTTCTTT. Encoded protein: CASSPDSGGSTEAFF.